The TCR beta chain under discussion was sequenced for a study of blood T cell repertoires in COVID-19. Study details: Samples representing acute and convalescent COVID-19 were sourced from the United States, Italy and Spain. In each case, the material was cDNA or gDNA derived from T cells, B-cell-depleted T cells, or PBMCs.

Per the original data handling: Amplification with reference gene primers provided the estimates of nucleated cell counts. Repertoires were generated with immunoSEQ multiplex PCR, while TCRdb's copy carries only in-frame clones and drops some. V and J calls and clone size come straight from that table; D and trimming were deduced from the DNA. The sample shows some 290,000 clones, roughly 90% of them seen only once. What was sequenced was peripheral blood. This sequence was found in a woman in her forties or fifties who had recovered from COVID-19.

CDR3 region: CASSQTGAHTGELFF. The CDR3 DNA is TGCGCCAGCAGCCAAACAGGGGCGCACACCGGGGAGCTGTTTTTT. This chain joins TRBV4-3 and TRBJ2-2; 7 bases are a match to TRBD1. The ends lost 2 bases at V and 3 bases at J; junction bases unmatched: 3. CDR3 length: 15 residues. The germline CDR1 and CDR2 sequences are LGHNA and YSLEER.